This T cell receptor beta chain was recorded in a study of brain T cells in children with intractable seizures (dated by TCRdb to about 2021). Study-level background: As a first screen for immune gene transcripts, resected brain tissue from a few dozen pediatric epilepsy surgery cases was run on a NanoString immunology panel. Among the approximately twelve selected surgery cases, eight also had pre-surgery blood sequenced, leaving four with brain tissue only.

Study-level results and caveats: Sequencing depth differed between pre- and post-surgery blood, so clones missing from the pre-surgery sample may reflect undersampling. The patients' HCMV serostatus was not known, and viral specificity was inferred solely from CDR3 sequence similarity.

Comment on this clone: This receptor's antigen is unknown. Qualities for individual bases were not recorded, and no much larger clone is one base off.

The time point label for this specimen denotes: resected brain tissue, or blood drawn just prior to surgery. Surgery cases with the highest brain T cell transcript signatures were selected for TCR beta chain sequencing of brain tissue and, where available, blood. Patients had been treated with at least one anti-epileptic drug before surgery. TCR-sequenced patients were children with drug-resistant epilepsy due to tuberous sclerosis complex, focal cortical dysplasia, Rasmussen encephalitis or hemimegalencephaly. The blood samples were collected right before the epilepsy surgery. Bulk genomic DNA was extracted from unsorted brain tissue and whole blood with the Monarch genomic DNA purification kit. TCR beta chain sequences were generated from genomic DNA using the immunoSEQ assay. On the authors' methods: CDR3 sequences that did not begin with the conserved framework cysteine at position 104 were removed manually. To get clonality, the normalized Shannon's Diversity Index was subtracted from one, giving values from 0 (maximal diversity) to 1 (oligoclonal). Chi-squared comparison-of-proportions tests assessed whether the same CDR3 differed in frequency between samples, such as brain versus blood. Public clonotypes were identified through searches of immuneACCESS, and similarity to known antiviral clonotypes was evaluated with the VDJdb browser. The table was pulled from immuneACCESS by TCRdb, which kept in-frame rearrangements only. Such tables lose some clones; where checked, under half of the loss comes from unresolved V genes, and the rest has no known cause. V and J calls and clone size are as listed in that table; D and trimming were resolved from the DNA. The sample contains 110,000 or so clones, 94% of them found a single time. The ten largest clones represent 3.5% to 4% of the sample.

V is clipped by 5 bases and J by 5 bases, and the sequence between their germline boundaries is 9 bases long. CDR1 and CDR2 (GTSNPN, SVGIG) derive from the germline V gene (reference sequence). The CDR3 spans 11 residues, from the cysteine through the phenylalanine. CDR3 DNA is the only sequence kept; it has 33 bases, read in frame from the first base. Here the chain combines TRBV30 and TRBJ2-5; no D gene can be assigned with confidence. The TCR comes from a boy under two years old with hemimegalencephaly and intractable seizures. Sequenced material: peripheral blood, taken at surgery. The CDR3 protein sequence reads: CAWGVLETQYF. The nucleotide sequence reads as follows: TGTGCCTGGGGGGTTCTGGAGACCCAGTACTTC. The full variable domain, with segments outside the CDR3 supplied by the reference TRBV30 and TRBJ2-5 proteins, appears as SQTIHQWPATLVQPVGSPLSLECTVEGTSNPNLYWYRQAAGRGLQLLFYSVGIGQISSEVPQNLSASRPQDRQFILSSKKLLLSDSGFYLCAWGVLETQYFGPGTRLLVL.